Detailed here is one TCR beta chain. The sample belongs to a study of blood T cell repertoires in COVID-19. The table came from immunoSEQ multiplex PCR; TCRdb's copy has only in-frame clones and leaves some out. The sample yields tens of thousands of clones, 75% to 90% seen once. Looked up from germline, CDR1 is SEHNR and CDR2 is FQNEAQ (reference sequence). The CDR3 loop spans 15 amino acids. V dropped 5 bases and J dropped 6 bases, with 16 bases sitting between them. The chain is built from TRBV7-9 and TRBJ2-2; TRBD1 is a possible D gene (6 bases). This sequence was found in a man aged 45-65 years with active or convalescent COVID-19. Sequencing was performed on peripheral blood. In DNA, the CDR3 is TGTGCCAGCAGCCCTGGCCCAACAGGGTCCGGGGAGCTGTTTTTT. Encoded protein: CASSPGPTGSGELFF.